This TCR beta chain originates from a study of OX40 agonist ivuxolimab in advanced cancers. Study details: A history of anti-PD-1, anti-PD-L1 or anti-CTLA-4 therapy was acceptable, and over 30% had some.

The ends were cut back, 6 bases at V and 4 bases at J, with 19 bases in the middle. Germline-derived CDR1 and CDR2 are MNHNY and SVGAGI (reference sequence). This CDR3 is built from 16 residues. Broader study findings: Averaged across samples, CD8+ T cells carried more expanded clones than CD4+ did.

In its sample, this clone was seen once. Antigen: not known. TCRdb's table, derived via immunoSEQ multiplex PCR, lists solely in-frame clones and lacks some. The sample lists about 88,000 clones; 75% to 90% were seen once. The gene calls are TRBV6-6 and TRBJ1-3; D is ambiguous. This sample comprised CD4+ or CD8+ T cells sorted from blood, obtained in a trial of the OX40 agonist ivuxolimab. The TCR comes from an adult with an advanced solid tumor such as melanoma, head and neck, liver or kidney cancer. The CDR3 loop reads CASSPIGVSLGNTIYF. CDR3 nucleotides: TGTGCCAGCAGCCCGATAGGCGTCAGTCTGGGAAACACCATATATTTT.